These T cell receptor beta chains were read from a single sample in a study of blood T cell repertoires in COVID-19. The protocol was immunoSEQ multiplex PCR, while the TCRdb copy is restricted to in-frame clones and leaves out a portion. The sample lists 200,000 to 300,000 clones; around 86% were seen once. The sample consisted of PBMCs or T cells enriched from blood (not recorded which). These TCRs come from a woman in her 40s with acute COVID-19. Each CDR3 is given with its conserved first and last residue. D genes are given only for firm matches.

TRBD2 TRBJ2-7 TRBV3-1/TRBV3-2 CASSQEVLAGGYEQYF TGTGCCAGCAGCCAAGAGGTTCTAGCGGGAGGCTACGAGCAGTACTTC
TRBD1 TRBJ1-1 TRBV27 CASSPGGMNTEAFF TGTGCCAGCAGTCCAGGGGGCATGAACACTGAAGCTTTCTTT
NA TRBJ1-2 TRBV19 CASSSPNRSGYTF TGTGCCAGTAGTTCCCCGAACAGGTCTGGCTACACCTTC
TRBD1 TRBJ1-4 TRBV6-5 CASSTGGRNEKLFF TGTGCCAGCAGTACAGGGGGCCGTAATGAAAAACTGTTTTTT
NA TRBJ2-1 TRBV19 CASNGGTYNEQFF TGTGCCAGTAATGGCGGGACCTACAATGAGCAGTTCTTC
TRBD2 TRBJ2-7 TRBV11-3 CASSPTSREAPVYEQYF TGTGCCAGCAGCCCCACAAGCCGGGAGGCCCCGGTTTACGAGCAGTACTTC
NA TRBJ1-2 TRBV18 CASSPDVEGGYGYTF TGTGCCAGCTCACCCGACGTAGAAGGGGGCTATGGCTACACCTTC
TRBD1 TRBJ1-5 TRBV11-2 CASSRTGGRNQPQHF TGTGCCAGCAGCCGAACAGGGGGCAGGAATCAGCCCCAGCATTTT
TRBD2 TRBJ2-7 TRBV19 CASSTLAGGYEQYF TGTGCCAGTAGCACACTAGCGGGAGGCTACGAGCAGTACTTC
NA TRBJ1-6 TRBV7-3 CASSAQAVSSSYNSPLHF TGTGCCAGCAGCGCCCAGGCCGTCTCGAGCTCCTATAATTCACCCCTCCACTTT
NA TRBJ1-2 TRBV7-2 CASSLDAGFGNYGYTF TGTGCCAGCAGCTTAGATGCGGGGTTTGGTAACTATGGCTACACCTTC
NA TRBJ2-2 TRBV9 CASSVAIDSTGELFF TGTGCCAGCAGCGTAGCTATAGACAGCACCGGGGAGCTGTTTTTT
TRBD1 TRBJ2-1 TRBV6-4 CASRTRTGVGEQFF TGTGCCAGCAGAACCCGGACAGGGGTGGGTGAGCAGTTCTTC
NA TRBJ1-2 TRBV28 CASGYRAYTF TGTGCCAGCGGTTACAGGGCCTACACCTTC
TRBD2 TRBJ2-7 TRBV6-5 CASSTGTSTEQYF TGTGCCAGCAGTACCGGGACTAGTACCGAGCAGTACTTC
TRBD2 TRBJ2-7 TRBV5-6 CASSLEGTSGYEQYF TGTGCCAGCAGCTTGGAAGGGACTAGCGGCTACGAGCAGTACTTC
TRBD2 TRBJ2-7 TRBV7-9 CASSLTLVGGRDEQYF TGTGCCAGCAGCTTAACCTTAGTGGGAGGGCGCGACGAGCAGTACTTC
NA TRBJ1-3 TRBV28 CASSFFGVAGNTIYF TGTGCCAGCAGTTTTTTCGGGGTGGCTGGAAACACCATATATTTT
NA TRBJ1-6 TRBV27 CASSFSGQGNSPLHF TGTGCCAGCAGTTTTTCAGGGCAAGGGAATTCACCCCTCCACTTT
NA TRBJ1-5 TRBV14 CASSQDHGQNQPQHF TGTGCCAGCAGCCAAGATCATGGGCAGAATCAGCCCCAGCATTTT
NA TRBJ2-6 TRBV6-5 CASRQSNSGANVLTF TGTGCCAGCAGACAGAGTAACTCTGGGGCCAACGTCCTGACTTTC
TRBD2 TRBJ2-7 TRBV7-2 CASSAGLAGSYEQYF TGTGCCAGCAGCGCCGGTCTAGCGGGCTCCTACGAGCAGTACTTC
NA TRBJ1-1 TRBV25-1 CASSDYTARGTEAFF TGTGCCAGCAGTGACTATACAGCTAGGGGCACTGAAGCTTTCTTT
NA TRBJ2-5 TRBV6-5 CASSYSGRGQETQYF TGTGCCAGCAGTTACTCGGGCCGGGGCCAAGAGACCCAGTACTTC
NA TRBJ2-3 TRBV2 CASTRRMGTDTQYF TGTGCCAGCACTCGGAGGATGGGCACAGATACGCAGTATTTT
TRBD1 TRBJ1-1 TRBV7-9 CASSPRPGQGTEAFF TGTGCCAGCAGCCCCCGCCCGGGACAGGGCACTGAAGCTTTCTTT
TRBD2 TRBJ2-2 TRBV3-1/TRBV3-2 CASSRLTSGRANTGELFF TGTGCCAGCAGCCGGTTGACTAGCGGGAGAGCAAACACCGGGGAGCTGTTTTTT
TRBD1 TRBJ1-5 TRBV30 CAWQTGYAQPQHF TGTGCCTGGCAGACAGGGTATGCACAGCCCCAGCATTTT
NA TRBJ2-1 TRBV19 CASSWRSEGYNEQFF TGTGCCAGTAGTTGGAGATCGGAGGGATACAATGAGCAGTTCTTC
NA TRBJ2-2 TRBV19 CASSISVGLPTGELFF TGTGCCAGTAGTATAAGCGTCGGACTTCCTACCGGGGAGCTGTTTTTT
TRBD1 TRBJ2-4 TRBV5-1 CASSTGQGTIQYF TGCGCCAGCAGTACGGGACAGGGGACCATTCAGTACTTC